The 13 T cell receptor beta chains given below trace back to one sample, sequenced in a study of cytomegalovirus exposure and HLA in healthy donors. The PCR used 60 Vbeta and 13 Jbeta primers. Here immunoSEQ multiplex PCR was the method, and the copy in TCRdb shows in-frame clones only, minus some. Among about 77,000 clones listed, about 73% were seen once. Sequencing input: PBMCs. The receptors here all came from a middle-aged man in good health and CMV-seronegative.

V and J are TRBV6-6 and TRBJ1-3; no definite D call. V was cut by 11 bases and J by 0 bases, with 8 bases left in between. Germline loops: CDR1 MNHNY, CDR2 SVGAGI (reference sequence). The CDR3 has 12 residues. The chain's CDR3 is CASGFSGNTIYF. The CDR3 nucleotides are TGTGCCTCGGGGTTCTCTGGAAACACCATATATTTT.

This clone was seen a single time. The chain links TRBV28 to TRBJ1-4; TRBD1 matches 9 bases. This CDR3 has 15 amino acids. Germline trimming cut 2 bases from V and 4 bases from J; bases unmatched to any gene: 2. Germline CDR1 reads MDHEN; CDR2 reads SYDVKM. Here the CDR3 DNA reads TGTGCCAGCAGTTTAGGGACAGGGTTTAATGAAAAACTGTTTTTT. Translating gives CASSLGTGFNEKLFF.

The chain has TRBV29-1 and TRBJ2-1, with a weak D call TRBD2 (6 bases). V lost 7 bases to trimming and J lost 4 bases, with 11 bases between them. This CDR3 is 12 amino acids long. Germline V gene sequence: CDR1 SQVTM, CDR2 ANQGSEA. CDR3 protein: CSATAGYNEQFF. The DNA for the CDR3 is TGCAGCGCTACTGCGGGGTACAATGAGCAGTTCTTC.

CDR3: CASSEANRDRSYEQYF. CDR3 nucleotide sequence: TGCGCCAGCAGTGAGGCTAACCGGGACAGATCCTACGAGCAGTACTTC. V and J are TRBV10-2 and TRBJ2-7, with 7 bases matching TRBD1. CDR3 length: 16 amino acids. V dropped 2 bases and J dropped 1; count of bases not matched to a gene: 8. Germline loops: CDR1 WSHSY, CDR2 SAAADI.

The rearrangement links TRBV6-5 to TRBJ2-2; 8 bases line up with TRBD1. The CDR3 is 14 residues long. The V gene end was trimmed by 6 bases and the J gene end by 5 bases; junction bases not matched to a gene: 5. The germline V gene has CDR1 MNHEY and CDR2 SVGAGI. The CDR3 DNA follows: TGTGCCAGCAGAGGACAGGGAGAAACCGGGGAGCTGTTTTTT. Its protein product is CASRGQGETGELFF.

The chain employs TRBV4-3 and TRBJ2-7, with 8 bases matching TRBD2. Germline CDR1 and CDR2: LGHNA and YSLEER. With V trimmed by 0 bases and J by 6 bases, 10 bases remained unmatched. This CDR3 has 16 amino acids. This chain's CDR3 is CASSQDFGAGVGEQYF. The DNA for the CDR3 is TGCGCCAGCAGCCAAGATTTCGGAGCGGGAGTTGGCGAGCAGTACTTC.

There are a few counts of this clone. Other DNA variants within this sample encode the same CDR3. The chain's CDR3 is CASSQDGLASGKETQYF. For the CDR3, the DNA is TGCGCCAGCAGCCAAGATGGGTTGGCTAGCGGCAAAGAGACCCAGTACTTC. The chain recombines TRBV4-3 with TRBJ2-5, with TRBD2 matching 7 bases. Unmatched junction bases numbered 10, after V lost 0 bases and J lost 3 bases. Germline V gene data show CDR1 as LGHNA and CDR2 as YSLEER. The CDR3 runs to 17 residues.

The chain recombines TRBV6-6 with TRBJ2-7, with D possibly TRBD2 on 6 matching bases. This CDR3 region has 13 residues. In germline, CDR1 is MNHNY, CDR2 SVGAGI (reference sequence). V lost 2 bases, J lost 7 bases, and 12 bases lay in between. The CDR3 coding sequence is TGTGCCAGCAGTTACCCGGGAGCGAAAGAGCAGTACTTC. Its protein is CASSYPGAKEQYF.

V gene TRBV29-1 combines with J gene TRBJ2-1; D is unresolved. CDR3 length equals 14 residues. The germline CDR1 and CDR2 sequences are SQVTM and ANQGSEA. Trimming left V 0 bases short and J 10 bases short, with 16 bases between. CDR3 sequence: CSVEDQTTMGEQFF. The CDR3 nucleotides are TGCAGCGTTGAAGATCAGACCACGATGGGCGAGCAGTTCTTC.

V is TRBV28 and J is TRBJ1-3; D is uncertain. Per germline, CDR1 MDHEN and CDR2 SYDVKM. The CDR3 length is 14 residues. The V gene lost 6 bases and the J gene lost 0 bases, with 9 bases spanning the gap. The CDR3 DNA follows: TGTGCCAGCAGCCCAACGCGCTCTGGAAACACCATATATTTT. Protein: CASSPTRSGNTIYF.

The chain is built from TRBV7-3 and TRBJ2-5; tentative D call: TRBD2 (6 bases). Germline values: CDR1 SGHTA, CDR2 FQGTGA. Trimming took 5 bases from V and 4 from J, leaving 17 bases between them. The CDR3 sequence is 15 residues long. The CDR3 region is CASSPAGSMRETQYF. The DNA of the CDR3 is TGTGCCAGCAGCCCAGCGGGCTCAATGAGAGAGACCCAGTACTTC.

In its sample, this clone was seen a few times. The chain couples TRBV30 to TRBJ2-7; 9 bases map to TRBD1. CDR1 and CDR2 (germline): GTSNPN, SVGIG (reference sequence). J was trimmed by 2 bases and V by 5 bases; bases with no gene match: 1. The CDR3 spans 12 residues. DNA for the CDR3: TGTGCCTGGGGGGACAGGGCCTACGAGCAGTACTTC. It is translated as CAWGDRAYEQYF.

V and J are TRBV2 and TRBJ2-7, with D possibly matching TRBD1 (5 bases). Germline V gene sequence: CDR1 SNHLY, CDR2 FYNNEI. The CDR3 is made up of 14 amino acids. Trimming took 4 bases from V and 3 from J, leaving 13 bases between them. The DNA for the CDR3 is TGTGCCAGCAGTGTTCGCCAGGGTGTCTACGAGCAGTACTTC. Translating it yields CASSVRQGVYEQYF.